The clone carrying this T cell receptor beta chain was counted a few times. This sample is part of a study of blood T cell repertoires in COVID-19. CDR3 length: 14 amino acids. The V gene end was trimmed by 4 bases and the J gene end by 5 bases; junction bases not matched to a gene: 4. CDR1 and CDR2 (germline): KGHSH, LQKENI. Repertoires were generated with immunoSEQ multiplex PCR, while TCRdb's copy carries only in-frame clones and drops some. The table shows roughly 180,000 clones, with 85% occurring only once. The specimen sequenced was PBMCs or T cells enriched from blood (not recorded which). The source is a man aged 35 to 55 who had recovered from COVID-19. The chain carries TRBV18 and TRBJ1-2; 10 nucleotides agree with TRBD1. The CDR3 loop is CASSRDRGDYGYTF. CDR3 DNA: TGTGCCAGCTCACGGGACAGGGGCGATTATGGCTACACCTTC.